These 20 T cell receptor beta chains came from one sample sequenced in a study of T cell clonality in common variable immunodeficiency. Study-wide findings and caveats: Common variable immunodeficiency TCR beta sequences reportedly had fewer deletions and N-nucleotide insertions.

Their target antigens are unknown. Libraries were prepared by immunoSEQ multiplex PCR; TCRdb keeps only in-frame clonotypes and omits some of them. Altogether tens of thousands of clones were found in the sample, and no singletons occur. Sequenced sample: peripheral blood mononuclear cells. These receptors were collected from a human donor with common variable immunodeficiency.

This CDR3 is CASSIYSGGDGYTF. The CDR3 bases that were read are TGTGCCAGTAGTATATATTCAGGGGGCGATGGC. The gene calls are TRBV19 and TRBJ1-2; 8 nucleotides agree with TRBD1. The observed sequence ends 3 residues before the CDR3 terminus, with the missing tail filled in from the germline J gene. Germline CDR1 LNHDA, CDR2 SQIVND (reference sequence). V gave up 2 bases and J gave up 6 bases; unmatched junction bases: 5. The CDR3 contains 14 residues.

A remark on this clone: The read falls 3 residues short of the CDR3 end, and the missing part is taken from the germline J gene. This sequence joins TRBV5-1 and TRBJ2-1; 12 bases match TRBD2. Looked up from germline, CDR1 is SGHRS and CDR2 is YFSETQ. Trimming cost V 2 bases and J 5 bases; bases outside gene matches: 2. The CDR3 length is 15 residues. CDR3 DNA, as far as it was read: TGCGCCAGCAGCTTTGGACTAGCGGGACACAATGAG. Protein: CASSFGLAGHNE. The whole CDR3 sequence is CASSFGLAGHNEQFF.

Ten or more counts support this clone. From the germline J gene comes the end of the CDR3, since the read stops 3 residues before it. V gene TRBV20-1 combines with J gene TRBJ2-1; 13 bases line up with TRBD2. Germline V gives CDR1 DFQATT, CDR2 SNEGSKA (reference sequence). The CDR3 runs 15 residues. V lost 6 bases, J lost 8 bases, and 10 bases stayed unmatched. CDR3 DNA, as far as it was read: TGCAGTGCCCGAATACTAGCGGGGGGGCAGTATGAG. Translation: CSARILAGGQYE. The entire CDR3 protein reads CSARILAGGQYEQFF.

About this clone itself: The read halts 3 residues ahead of the CDR3 end, with the missing end drawn from the germline J gene. V gene TRBV30 combines with J gene TRBJ2-6, with D uncertain. V dropped 0 bases and J dropped 2 bases, with 11 bases sitting between them. This CDR3 region has 16 residues. Looked up from germline, CDR1 is GTSNPN and CDR2 is SVGIG (reference sequence). The CDR3 protein is CAWSVPGYAGANVLTF. CDR3 DNA, as far as it was read: TGTGCCTGGAGTGTACCCGGTTACGCTGGGGCCAACGTC. Full variable domain (remainder filled in from reference TRBV30 and TRBJ2-6): SQTIHQWPATLVQPVGSPLSLECTVEGTSNPNLYWYRQAAGRGLQLLFYSVGIGQISSEVPQNLSASRPQDRQFILSSKKLLLSDSGFYLCAWSVPGYAGANVLTFGAGSRLTVL.

At least ten counts were recorded for this clone. The read ends 3 residues before the CDR3 terminus; that terminus is restored from the germline J gene. V gene TRBV10-3 combines with J gene TRBJ2-5; a possible D gene is TRBD1 (5 bases). The CDR3 runs to 13 residues. The germline V gene has CDR1 ENHRY and CDR2 SYGVKD. V dropped 6 bases and J dropped 1 base, with 9 bases sitting between them. The CDR3 bases that were read are TGTGCCATCAGGGACAAAGCCCAAGAGACC. It translates to CAIRDKAQET. Given in full, the CDR3 is CAIRDKAQETQYF.

The table lists this clone with a few counts. Read coverage stops 3 residues before the CDR3 terminus; the germline J gene supplies the remainder. The genes are TRBV30 and TRBJ1-1; the match to TRBD1 covers 10 bases. Germline values: CDR1 GTSNPN, CDR2 SVGIG (reference sequence). Germline trimming cut 4 bases from V and 0 bases from J; bases unmatched to any gene: 8. CDR3 length: 16 residues. The CDR3 sequence is CAWIAGQGWVNTEAFF. The part of the CDR3 DNA that was read is TGTGCCTGGATCGCGGGACAGGGGTGGGTGAACACTGAA.

In the case of this clone: The CDR3 end falls 3 residues outside the read, so it is completed with the germline J gene. The chain recombines TRBV5-1 with TRBJ2-7; D call uncertain. Germline V gene sequence: CDR1 SGHRS, CDR2 YFSETQ. V shed 0 bases and J shed 3 bases, with 7 bases lying between them. CDR3 length equals 13 residues. The CDR3 bases that were read are TGCGCCAGCAGCTTGGGTCTAGGCTACGAG. This codes for CASSLGLGYE. The complete CDR3 reads CASSLGLGYEQYF.

This clone was counted many times. The CDR3 goes on 3 residues after the read ends, and that part is filled in from the germline J gene. The chain is built from TRBV7-2 and TRBJ2-1; 8 positions match TRBD1. The CDR3 loop spans 14 amino acids. With V trimmed by 9 bases and J by 7 bases, 11 bases remained unmatched. Germline CDR1 SGHTA, CDR2 FQGNSA. The CDR3 bases that were read are TGTGCCAGTGCCCGGGACAGGACCCAAAATGAG. Translating gives CASARDRTQNE. The full-length CDR3 reads as CASARDRTQNEQFF.

This clone was counted at least ten times. The read halts 3 residues ahead of the CDR3 end, with the missing end drawn from the germline J gene. This chain links TRBV6-2 or TRBV6-3 with TRBJ2-7, with D possibly matching TRBD2 (6 bases). V lost 3 bases and J 0 bases, leaving 12 bases between the germline ends. CDR1 and CDR2 from the germline V gene are MNHEY and SVGEGT. This CDR3 has 15 residues. The part of the CDR3 DNA that was read is TGTGCCAGCAGTTATTACCGGGACTTCTCCTACGAG. It specifies CASSYYRDFSYE. The CDR3 in full is CASSYYRDFSYEQYF.

Comment on this clone: The read ends 3 residues before the CDR3 terminus; that terminus is restored from the germline J gene. The chain carries TRBV19 and TRBJ2-7; TRBD1 might be the D (5 bases). V dropped 3 bases and J dropped 3 bases, with 6 bases sitting between them. Germline CDR1 reads LNHDA; CDR2 reads SQIVND (reference sequence). The CDR3 loop spans 12 amino acids. CDR3 region: CASSMGRYEQYF. Partial CDR3 DNA: TGTGCCAGTAGTATGGGGCGCTACGAG.

Of note for this clone: The CDR3 end falls 3 residues outside the read, so it is completed with the germline J gene. The rearrangement links TRBV18 to TRBJ2-5; possibly TRBD1 for D (5 bases). CDR3 length: 13 amino acids. The germline V gene has CDR1 KGHSH and CDR2 LQKENI. The V gene lost 1 base and the J gene lost 5 bases, with 8 bases spanning the gap. CDR3 in amino acids: CASSPLGDETQYF. Partial CDR3 DNA: TGTGCCAGCTCACCACTAGGGGATGAGACC.

This clone was seen many times. The missing CDR3 end, 3 residues past where the read stops, is filled in from the germline J gene. The chain couples TRBV11-3 to TRBJ2-3; unclear D gene. V lost 5 bases and J 2 bases, leaving 5 bases between the germline ends. The germline gives CDR1 SGHNT, CDR2 YENEEA. This CDR3 has 12 residues. CDR3 loop: CASSPNTDTQYF. CDR3 DNA (partial): TGTGCCAGCAGCCCCAACACAGATACG.

Concerning this clone: The CDR3 end is not reached by the read, which stops 3 residues before it; the germline J gene fills it in. The chain employs TRBV19 and TRBJ2-5; 12 bases match TRBD2. Unmatched junction bases numbered 11, after V lost 5 bases and J lost 4 bases. This CDR3 region has 17 residues. Per germline, CDR1 LNHDA and CDR2 SQIVND (reference sequence). The part of the CDR3 DNA that was read is TGTGCCAGTAGTTCCCCGGGACTAGCGGGTAGGGGAGAGACC. Translating gives CASSSPGLAGRGET. The CDR3 reads in full as CASSSPGLAGRGETQYF. Based on the CDR3 plus reference TRBV19 and TRBJ2-5, the full variable domain is DGGITQSPKYLFRKEGQNVTLSCEQNLNHDAMYWYRQDPGQGLRLIYYSQIVNDFQKGDIAEGYSVSREKKESFPLTVTSAQKNPTAFYLCASSSPGLAGRGETQYFGPGTRLLVL.

The sample holds many counts of this clone. The read ends 3 residues early relative to the CDR3; the germline J gene fills the gap. The rearrangement joins TRBV18 to TRBJ2-5, with D perhaps given as TRBD1 or TRBD2 (6 bases each). V was pared by 3 bases and J by 4 bases, with 18 bases between. The CDR3 is made up of 16 amino acids. CDR1 and CDR2 from the germline V gene are KGHSH and LQKENI. The CDR3 loop is CASSPSRGGWGETQYF. Partial CDR3 DNA: TGTGCCAGCTCACCGAGCAGGGGAGGTTGGGGAGAGACC.

To note about this clone: Read data end 3 residues before the CDR3 end; the end is taken from the germline J gene. The chain has TRBV19 and TRBJ1-1, with 7 bases aligning to TRBD1. CDR3 length: 14 amino acids. After removal of 1 base from V and 6 bases from J, the junction contained 5 bases not matched to a gene. Germline V gives CDR1 LNHDA, CDR2 SQIVND (reference sequence). The sequenced part of the CDR3 DNA is TGTGCCAGTAGTATAGGGGGACAGTTCTCTGAA. The encoded protein is CASSIGGQFSE. In full, the CDR3 is CASSIGGQFSEAFF.

This clone came up a few times. From the germline J gene comes the end of the CDR3, since the read stops 3 residues before it. The chain uses TRBV7-8 and TRBJ1-5, with a tentative D call TRBD1 (6 bases). CDR1 and CDR2 (germline): SGHVS, FQNEAQ. V lost 5 bases and J 2 bases, leaving 22 bases between the germline ends. The length of the CDR3 is 18 residues. The CDR3 sequence: CASSRTTGYGVRNQPQHF. The sequenced CDR3 bases are TGTGCCAGCAGCCGAACTACAGGGTACGGGGTACGCAATCAGCCC.

This clone turned up a few times. The read falls 3 residues short of the CDR3 end, and the missing part is taken from the germline J gene. This chain links TRBV6-1 with TRBJ1-4; no clear D. Trimming took 4 bases from V and 4 from J, leaving 13 bases between them. Looked up from germline, CDR1 is MNHNS and CDR2 is SASEGT. This CDR3 is 15 amino acids long. The CDR3 bases that were read are TGTGCCAGCAGTGCAAACTCGGGGTTTAATGAAAAA. Translating gives CASSANSGFNEK. The CDR3 reads in full as CASSANSGFNEKLFF.

This clone was recorded at least ten times. The read terminates 3 residues ahead of where the CDR3 ends, so the germline J gene completes it. The gene calls are TRBV2 and TRBJ1-1; perhaps TRBD1 as D (5 bases). Germline V CDR1 and CDR2: SNHLY, FYNNEI. Trimming shortened V by 7 bases and J by 0 bases, and 12 bases separated the two germline ends. This CDR3 is 14 amino acids long. The sequenced CDR3 bases are TGTGCCAGCACTATTAGACAGTTGAACACTGAA. Protein product: CASTIRQLNTE. Given in full, the CDR3 is CASTIRQLNTEAFF.

This clone showed up many times. From the germline J gene comes the end of the CDR3, since the read stops 3 residues before it. This chain connects TRBV20-1 to TRBJ2-5; tentatively, D is TRBD1 (6 bases). The CDR3 loop spans 15 amino acids. Trimming stripped 0 bases from V and 7 bases from J, with 18 bases between. CDR1 and CDR2 from the germline V gene are DFQATT and SNEGSKA (reference sequence). The part of the CDR3 DNA that was read is TGCAGTGCTAGAGAGGAGGACAGAGGGGGTAGGACC. This gives the protein CSAREEDRGGRT. The CDR3 reads in full as CSAREEDRGGRTQYF.

This clone was counted between two and nine times. From the germline J gene comes the end of the CDR3, since the read stops 3 residues before it. This chain uses TRBV2 with TRBJ1-5, with no clear D. Trimming pared 6 bases from V and 3 bases from J, leaving 9 bases between. Germline V gives CDR1 SNHLY, CDR2 FYNNEI. The CDR3 extends over 13 amino acids. The CDR3 region is CASRTSLNQPQHF. The sequenced part of the CDR3 DNA is TGTGCCAGCAGGACAAGCCTCAATCAGCCC.